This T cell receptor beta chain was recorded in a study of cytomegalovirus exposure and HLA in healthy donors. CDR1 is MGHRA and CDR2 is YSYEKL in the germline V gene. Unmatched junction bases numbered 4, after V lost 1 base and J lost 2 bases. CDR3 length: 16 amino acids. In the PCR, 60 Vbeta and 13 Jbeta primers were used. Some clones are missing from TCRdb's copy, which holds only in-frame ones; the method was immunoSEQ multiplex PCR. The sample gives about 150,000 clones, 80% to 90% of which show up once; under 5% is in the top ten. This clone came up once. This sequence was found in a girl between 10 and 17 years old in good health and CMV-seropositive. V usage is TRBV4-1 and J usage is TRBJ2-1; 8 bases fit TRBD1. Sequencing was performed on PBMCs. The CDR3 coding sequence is TGCGCCAGCAGCCAAGCACAGGGGGGAACCTACAATGAGCAGTTCTTC. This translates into CASSQAQGGTYNEQFF.